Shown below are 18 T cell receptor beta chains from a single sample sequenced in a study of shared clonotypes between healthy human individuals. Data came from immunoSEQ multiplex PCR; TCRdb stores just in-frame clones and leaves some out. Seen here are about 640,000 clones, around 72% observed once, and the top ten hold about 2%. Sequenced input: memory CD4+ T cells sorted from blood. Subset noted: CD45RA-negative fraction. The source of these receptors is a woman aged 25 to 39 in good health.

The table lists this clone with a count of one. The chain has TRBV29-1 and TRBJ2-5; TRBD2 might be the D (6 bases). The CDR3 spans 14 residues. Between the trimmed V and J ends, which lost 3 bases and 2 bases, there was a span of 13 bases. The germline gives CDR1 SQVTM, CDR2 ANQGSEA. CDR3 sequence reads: CSVDSNSGQETQYF. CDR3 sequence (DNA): TGCAGCGTTGACTCTAATAGCGGACAAGAGACCCAGTACTTC. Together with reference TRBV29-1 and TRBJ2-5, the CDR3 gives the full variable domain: SAVISQKPSRDICQRGTSLTIQCQVDSQVTMMFWYRQQPGQSLTLIATANQGSEATYESGFVIDKFPISRPNLTFSTLTVSNMSPEDSSIYLCSVDSNSGQETQYFGPGTRLLVL.

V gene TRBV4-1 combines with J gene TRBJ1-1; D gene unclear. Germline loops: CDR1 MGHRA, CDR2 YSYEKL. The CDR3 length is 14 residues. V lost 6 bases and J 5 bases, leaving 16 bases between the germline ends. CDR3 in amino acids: CASSTPPKRTEAFF. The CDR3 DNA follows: TGCGCCAGCAGTACACCCCCTAAGAGGACTGAAGCTTTCTTT.

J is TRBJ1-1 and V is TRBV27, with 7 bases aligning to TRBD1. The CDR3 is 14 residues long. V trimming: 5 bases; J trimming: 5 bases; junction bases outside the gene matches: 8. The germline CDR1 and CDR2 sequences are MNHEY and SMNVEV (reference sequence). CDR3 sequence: CASSLRQGSTEAFF. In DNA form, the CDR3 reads TGTGCCAGCAGTCTAAGACAGGGAAGTACTGAAGCTTTCTTT.

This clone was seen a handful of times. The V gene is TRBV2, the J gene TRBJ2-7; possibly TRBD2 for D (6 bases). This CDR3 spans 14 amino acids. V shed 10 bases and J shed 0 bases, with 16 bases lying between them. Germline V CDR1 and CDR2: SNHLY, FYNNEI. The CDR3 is CAIESGPSSYEQYF. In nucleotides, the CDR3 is TGTGCCATCGAAAGCGGGCCCAGCTCCTACGAGCAGTACTTC.

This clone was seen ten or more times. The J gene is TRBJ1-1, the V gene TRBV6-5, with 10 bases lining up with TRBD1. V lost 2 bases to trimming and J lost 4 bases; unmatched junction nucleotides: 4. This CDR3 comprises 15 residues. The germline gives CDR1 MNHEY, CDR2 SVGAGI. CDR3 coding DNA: TGTGCCAGCAGTTACCTGGGACAGGGGCGCACTGAAGCTTTCTTT. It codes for CASSYLGQGRTEAFF.

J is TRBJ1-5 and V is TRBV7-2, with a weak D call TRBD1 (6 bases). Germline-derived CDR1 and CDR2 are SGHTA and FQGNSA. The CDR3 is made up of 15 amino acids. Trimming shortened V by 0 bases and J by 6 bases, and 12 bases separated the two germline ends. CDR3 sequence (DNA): TGTGCCAGCAGCTTAGCTCAGGGGAGGGGTCAGCCCCAGCATTTT. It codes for CASSLAQGRGQPQHF.

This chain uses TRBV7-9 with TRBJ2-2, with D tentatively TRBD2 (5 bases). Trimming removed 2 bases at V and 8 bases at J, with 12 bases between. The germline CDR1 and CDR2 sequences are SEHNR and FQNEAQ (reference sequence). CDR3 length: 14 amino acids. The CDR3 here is CASSLLSGKGELFF. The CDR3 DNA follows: TGTGCCAGCAGCTTACTGAGCGGTAAAGGGGAGCTGTTTTTT.

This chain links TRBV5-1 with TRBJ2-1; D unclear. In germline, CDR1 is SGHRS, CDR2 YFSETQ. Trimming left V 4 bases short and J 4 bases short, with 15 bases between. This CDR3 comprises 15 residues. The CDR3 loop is CASSPDFPLYNEQFF. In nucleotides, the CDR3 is TGCGCCAGCAGCCCCGATTTCCCCCTTTACAATGAGCAGTTCTTC. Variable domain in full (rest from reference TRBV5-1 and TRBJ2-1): KAGVTQTPRYLIKTRGQQVTLSCSPISGHRSVSWYQQTPGQGLQFLFEYFSETQRNKGNFPGRFSGRQFSNSRSEMNVSTLELGDSALYLCASSPDFPLYNEQFFGPGTRLTVL.

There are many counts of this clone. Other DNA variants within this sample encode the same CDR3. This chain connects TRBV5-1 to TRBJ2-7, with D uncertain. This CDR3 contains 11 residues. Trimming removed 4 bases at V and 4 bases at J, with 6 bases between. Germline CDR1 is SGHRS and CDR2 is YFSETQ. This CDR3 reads CASSGEYEQYF. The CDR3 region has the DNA TGCGCCAGCAGCGGGGAATACGAGCAGTACTTC.

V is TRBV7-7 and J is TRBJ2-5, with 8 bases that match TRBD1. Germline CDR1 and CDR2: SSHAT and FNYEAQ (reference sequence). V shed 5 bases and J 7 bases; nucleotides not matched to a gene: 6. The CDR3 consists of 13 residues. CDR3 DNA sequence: TGTGCCAGCAGCCCACCCGACAGGGGGACCCAGTACTTC. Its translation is CASSPPDRGTQYF.

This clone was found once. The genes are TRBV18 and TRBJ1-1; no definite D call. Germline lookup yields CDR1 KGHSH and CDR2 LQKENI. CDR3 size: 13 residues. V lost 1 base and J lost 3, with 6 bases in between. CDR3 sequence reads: CASSPLQDTEAFF. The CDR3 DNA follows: TGTGCCAGCTCACCACTGCAGGACACTGAAGCTTTCTTT.

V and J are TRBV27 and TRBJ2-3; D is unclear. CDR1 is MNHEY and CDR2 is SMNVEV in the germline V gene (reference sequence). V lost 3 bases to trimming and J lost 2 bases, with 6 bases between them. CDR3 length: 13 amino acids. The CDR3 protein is CASSFTFTDTQYF. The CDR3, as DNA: TGTGCCAGCAGTTTTACCTTCACAGATACGCAGTATTTT.

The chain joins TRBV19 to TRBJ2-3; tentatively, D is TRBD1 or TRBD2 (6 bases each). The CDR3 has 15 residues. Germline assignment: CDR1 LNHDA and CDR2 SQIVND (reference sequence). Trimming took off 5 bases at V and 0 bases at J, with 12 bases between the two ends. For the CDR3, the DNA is TGTGCCAGTAGTCGGGGGACACTCAGCACAGATACGCAGTATTTT. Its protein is CASSRGTLSTDTQYF.

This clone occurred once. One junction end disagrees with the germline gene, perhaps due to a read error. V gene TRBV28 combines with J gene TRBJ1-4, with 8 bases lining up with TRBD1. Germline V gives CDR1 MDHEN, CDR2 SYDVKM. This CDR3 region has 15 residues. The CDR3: CASSPWTGREEKLFF. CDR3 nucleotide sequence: TGTGCCAGCAGTCCATGGACAGGGAGGGAGGAAAAGCTGTTTTTT.

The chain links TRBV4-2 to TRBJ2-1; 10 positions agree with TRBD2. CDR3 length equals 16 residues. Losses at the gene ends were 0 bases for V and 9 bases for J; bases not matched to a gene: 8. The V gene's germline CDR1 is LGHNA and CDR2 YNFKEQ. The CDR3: CASSQESSGSNSEQFF. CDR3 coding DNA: TGTGCCAGCAGCCAAGAGTCTAGCGGGAGTAATAGTGAGCAGTTCTTC.

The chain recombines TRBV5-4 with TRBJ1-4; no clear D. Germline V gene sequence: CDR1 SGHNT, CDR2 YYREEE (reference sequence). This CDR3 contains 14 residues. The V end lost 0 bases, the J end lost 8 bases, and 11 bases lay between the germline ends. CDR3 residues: CASSLGGSGEKLFF. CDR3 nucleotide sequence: TGTGCCAGCAGCTTGGGTGGCTCGGGAGAAAAACTGTTTTTT. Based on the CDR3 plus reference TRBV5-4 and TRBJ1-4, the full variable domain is ETGVTQSPTHLIKTRGQQVTLRCSSQSGHNTVSWYQQALGQGPQFIFQYYREEENGRGNFPPRFSGLQFPNYSSELNVNALELDDSALYLCASSLGGSGEKLFFGSGTQLSVL.

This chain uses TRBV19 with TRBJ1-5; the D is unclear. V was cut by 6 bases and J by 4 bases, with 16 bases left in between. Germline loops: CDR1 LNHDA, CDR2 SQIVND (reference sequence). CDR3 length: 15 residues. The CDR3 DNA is TGTGCCAGTAGCAGAGGGTTTTGGGGAAATCAGCCCCAGCATTTT. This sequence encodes CASSRGFWGNQPQHF.

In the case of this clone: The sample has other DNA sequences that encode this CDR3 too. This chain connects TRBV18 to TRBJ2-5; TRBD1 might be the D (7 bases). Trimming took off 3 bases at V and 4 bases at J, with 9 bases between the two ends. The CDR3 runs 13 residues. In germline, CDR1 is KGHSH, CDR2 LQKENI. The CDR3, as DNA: TGTGCCAGCTCACCCCAGGGGGGAGAGACCCAGTACTTC. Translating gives CASSPQGGETQYF. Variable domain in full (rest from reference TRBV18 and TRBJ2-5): NAGVMQNPRHLVRRRGQEARLRCSPMKGHSHVYWYRQLPEEGLKFMVYLQKENIIDESGMPKERFSAEFPKEGPSILRIQQVVRGDSAAYFCASSPQGGETQYFGPGTRLLVL.